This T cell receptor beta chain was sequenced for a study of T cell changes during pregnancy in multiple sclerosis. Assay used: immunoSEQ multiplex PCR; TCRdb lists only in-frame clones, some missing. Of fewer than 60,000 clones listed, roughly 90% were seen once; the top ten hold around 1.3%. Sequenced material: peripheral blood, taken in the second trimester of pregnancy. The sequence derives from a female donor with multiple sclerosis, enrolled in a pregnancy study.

CDR3 sequence: CASSRTGGTGELFF. The CDR3 nucleotides are TGCGCCAGCAGCCGTACAGGGGGAACCGGGGAGCTGTTTTTT. The rearrangement joins TRBV5-1 to TRBJ2-2; 8 bases fit TRBD1. CDR1 and CDR2 from the germline V gene are SGHRS and YFSETQ. J was trimmed by 5 bases and V by 4 bases; bases with no gene match: 4. The CDR3 is made up of 14 amino acids. Using reference TRBV5-1 and TRBJ2-2 for the parts outside the CDR3, the full variable domain is KAGVTQTPRYLIKTRGQQVTLSCSPISGHRSVSWYQQTPGQGLQFLFEYFSETQRNKGNFPGRFSGRQFSNSRSEMNVSTLELGDSALYLCASSRTGGTGELFFGEGSRLTVL.